This T cell receptor (beta chain) was recovered during a study of vaccination and CD4 T cells after COVID-19. Study-wide findings and caveats: Researchers report that a median about 86% of reactive clones in convalescent patients surfaced only post-vaccination.

Treatment given: roughly nine-day PBMC culture with coronavirus spike peptide pools or control peptides (ViraFEST assay). Following culture for around 9 days, CD4+ T cells were isolated by negative selection. This clonotype was found a few times. The target antigen is unknown. Sequencing of the DNA from cultured CD4+ T cells was carried out with the Oncomine TCR Beta short-read assay. The template was genomic DNA from cultured CD4+ T cells. One entry per CDR3 protein, called by TCRdb with MiXCR from the PCR reads. The sample shows about 26,000 distinct CDR3 sequences, 64% of them seen only once. The TCR originated in a human donor who had recovered from COVID-19. The specimen sequenced was CD4+ T cells from blood, cultured in vitro.

The CDR3 spells CSAILGRNYGYTF. The CDR3 DNA sequence: TGCAGTGCTATTCTGGGCAGGAATTATGGCTACACCTTC. The rearrangement joins TRBV20-1 to TRBJ1-2, with unresolved D. The CDR3 is made up of 13 amino acids. Germline values: CDR1 DFQATT, CDR2 SNEGSKA (reference sequence). V was shortened by 4 bases and J by 5 bases, with 14 bases between the two germline ends.